A selection of T cell receptor beta chains follows, all from one sample in a study of blood T cell repertoires in COVID-19. The protocol was immunoSEQ multiplex PCR, while the TCRdb copy is restricted to in-frame clones and leaves out a portion. The sample comprises more than 45,000 clones, 85% to 90% of which are singletons, and about 15% rests with the top ten. The sample taken for sequencing was peripheral blood. Receptors were obtained from a man in his 70s with acute or convalescent COVID-19. Both conserved end residues are part of each CDR3. D genes are given only for firm matches. Expanded clones are given a class, and other clones once, few, many or no size at all.

v_call: TRBV11-2; j_call: TRBJ1-2; clone_size: few; cdr3_length: 15; d_call: .; cdr3_nt: TGTGCCAGCAGCTTATTGACTGTTAGTAACTATGGCTACACCTTC; cdr3_aa: CASSLLTVSNYGYTF
v_call: TRBV29-1; j_call: TRBJ2-1; clone_size: .; cdr3_length: 15; d_call: .; cdr3_nt: TGCAGCGTGAGACCGCACGAGCGCCTCTACAATGAGCAGTTCTTC; cdr3_aa: CSVRPHERLYNEQFF
v_call: TRBV5-1; j_call: TRBJ1-3; clone_size: .; cdr3_length: 15; d_call: TRBD1; cdr3_nt: TGCGCCAGCAGCTTGCAGGGGGCAACGGGAAACACCATATATTTT; cdr3_aa: CASSLQGATGNTIYF
v_call: TRBV24-1; j_call: TRBJ2-3; clone_size: .; cdr3_length: 19; d_call: .; cdr3_nt: TGTGCCACCAGTGATCCGTGGCTTGTAGGACAGCCTAGCACAGATACGCAGTATTTT; cdr3_aa: CATSDPWLVGQPSTDTQYF
v_call: TRBV5-1; j_call: TRBJ2-1; clone_size: .; cdr3_length: 15; d_call: .; cdr3_nt: TGCGCCAGCAGCTTGAGCTCTAGCTCCTACAATGAGCAGTTCTTC; cdr3_aa: CASSLSSSSYNEQFF
v_call: TRBV6-6; j_call: TRBJ2-3; clone_size: .; cdr3_length: 15; d_call: .; cdr3_nt: TGTGCCAGCAGTTTAACGGGACACAACACAGATACGCAGTATTTT; cdr3_aa: CASSLTGHNTDTQYF
v_call: TRBV28; j_call: TRBJ1-6; clone_size: .; cdr3_length: 16; d_call: TRBD1; cdr3_nt: TGTGCCAGCAGCCAATTCCGGACAGGTCATAATTCACCCCTCCACTTT; cdr3_aa: CASSQFRTGHNSPLHF
v_call: TRBV29-1; j_call: TRBJ2-4; clone_size: .; cdr3_length: 15; d_call: .; cdr3_nt: TGCAGCGCCGGAGGCGCGGGACTAGCCAAAAACATTCAGTACTTC; cdr3_aa: CSAGGAGLAKNIQYF
v_call: TRBV7-3; j_call: TRBJ2-2; clone_size: .; cdr3_length: 15; d_call: .; cdr3_nt: TGTGCCAGCAAGGAGTTAGCGACGAACACCGGGGAGCTGTTTTTT; cdr3_aa: CASKELATNTGELFF
v_call: TRBV28; j_call: TRBJ1-2; clone_size: .; cdr3_length: 16; d_call: TRBD1; cdr3_nt: TGTGCCAGCAGGCACCCGGCAGGGGGAACGGGCTATGGCTACACCTTC; cdr3_aa: CASRHPAGGTGYGYTF
v_call: TRBV29-1; j_call: TRBJ2-1; clone_size: once; cdr3_length: 15; d_call: TRBD2; cdr3_nt: TGCAGCGTTGAAGGCCCGGAGCTAGCGGGGGGCAAGCAGTTCTTC; cdr3_aa: CSVEGPELAGGKQFF
v_call: TRBV4-2; j_call: TRBJ2-1; clone_size: .; cdr3_length: 17; d_call: .; cdr3_nt: TGTGCCAGCAGCCAAGTTGGCTTGGACAGTCTTGGGAATGAGCAGTTCTTC; cdr3_aa: CASSQVGLDSLGNEQFF
v_call: TRBV5-1; j_call: TRBJ2-5; clone_size: .; cdr3_length: 12; d_call: .; cdr3_nt: TGCGCCAGCAGTGACACAGGAGAGACCCAGTACTTC; cdr3_aa: CASSDTGETQYF
v_call: TRBV4-3; j_call: TRBJ2-7; clone_size: .; cdr3_length: 15; d_call: .; cdr3_nt: TGCGCCAGCAGCCAAGAAAATTGGCGGGGCTACGAGCAGTACTTC; cdr3_aa: CASSQENWRGYEQYF
v_call: TRBV5-1; j_call: TRBJ1-6; clone_size: few; cdr3_length: 14; d_call: TRBD1; cdr3_nt: TGCGCCAGCAGCTTGGACAGGGGCAATTCACCCCTCCACTTT; cdr3_aa: CASSLDRGNSPLHF
v_call: TRBV15; j_call: TRBJ2-3; clone_size: once; cdr3_length: 16; d_call: TRBD2; cdr3_nt: TGTGCCACCAGCACTCGGACTAGCGCTAGCACAGATACGCAGTATTTT; cdr3_aa: CATSTRTSASTDTQYF
v_call: TRBV12-1; j_call: TRBJ2-7; clone_size: few; cdr3_length: 16; d_call: .; cdr3_nt: .; cdr3_aa: CASSFGGGTPTYEQYF
v_call: TRBV4-1; j_call: TRBJ1-2; clone_size: once; cdr3_length: 14; d_call: .; cdr3_nt: TGCGCCAGCAGCCAAGGTTTCACGGACTATGGCTACACCTTC; cdr3_aa: CASSQGFTDYGYTF
v_call: TRBV6-6; j_call: TRBJ2-1; clone_size: .; cdr3_length: 12; d_call: TRBD1; cdr3_nt: TGTGCCAGCAGAAACAGGGGCAATGAGCAGTTCTTC; cdr3_aa: CASRNRGNEQFF
v_call: TRBV9; j_call: TRBJ1-1; clone_size: .; cdr3_length: 14; d_call: .; cdr3_nt: TGTGCCAGCAGCACCGAATGGGGAGACACTGAAGCTTTCTTT; cdr3_aa: CASSTEWGDTEAFF
v_call: TRBV2; j_call: TRBJ2-3; clone_size: .; cdr3_length: 14; d_call: TRBD1; cdr3_nt: TGTGCCAGCAGCCGGGACAGGGGCACAGATACGCAGTATTTT; cdr3_aa: CASSRDRGTDTQYF
v_call: TRBV19; j_call: TRBJ1-5; clone_size: few; cdr3_length: 13; d_call: .; cdr3_nt: TGTGCCAGCCGTAGAATGAGCAATCAGCCCCAGCATTTT; cdr3_aa: CASRRMSNQPQHF
v_call: TRBV4-1; j_call: TRBJ2-7; clone_size: .; cdr3_length: 15; d_call: TRBD1; cdr3_nt: TGCGCCAGCAGCCAAGAGGACAGGGCTATGAACGAGCAGTACTTC; cdr3_aa: CASSQEDRAMNEQYF
v_call: TRBV24-1; j_call: TRBJ2-3; clone_size: .; cdr3_length: 13; d_call: .; cdr3_nt: TGTGCCACCAGTGACCCCTCTAGGGATACGCAGTATTTT; cdr3_aa: CATSDPSRDTQYF
v_call: TRBV6-4; j_call: TRBJ1-5; clone_size: .; cdr3_length: 13; d_call: .; cdr3_nt: TGTGCCAGCAGTGAAGGGTCAGGGCAGCCCCAGCATTTT; cdr3_aa: CASSEGSGQPQHF
v_call: TRBV18; j_call: TRBJ1-5; clone_size: .; cdr3_length: 14; d_call: .; cdr3_nt: TGTGCCAGCTCACCACCGTCGGGCAATCAGCCCCAGCATTTT; cdr3_aa: CASSPPSGNQPQHF
v_call: TRBV28; j_call: TRBJ2-1; clone_size: .; cdr3_length: 13; d_call: .; cdr3_nt: TGTGCCAGCAGTTTATACGGGGGAAATGAGCAGTTCTTC; cdr3_aa: CASSLYGGNEQFF
v_call: TRBV4-3; j_call: TRBJ2-6; clone_size: .; cdr3_length: 15; d_call: .; cdr3_nt: TGCGCCAGCAGCCAAGGGGGGGCTGGGGCCAACGTCCTGACTTTC; cdr3_aa: CASSQGGAGANVLTF
v_call: TRBV4-2; j_call: TRBJ2-3; clone_size: .; cdr3_length: 16; d_call: .; cdr3_nt: TGTGCCAGCAGCCAAGACGGGGGACAGTTGATAGATACGCAGTATTTT; cdr3_aa: CASSQDGGQLIDTQYF
v_call: TRBV19; j_call: TRBJ1-1; clone_size: .; cdr3_length: 13; d_call: TRBD1; cdr3_nt: TGTGCCAGTAGTGTGACAGGGACCCCCGGAGCTTTCTTT; cdr3_aa: CASSVTGTPGAFF
v_call: TRBV4-1; j_call: TRBJ1-5; clone_size: .; cdr3_length: 16; d_call: .; cdr3_nt: TGCGCCAGCAGCCAAGACTTCTTCCCGGTCGATCAGCCCCAGCATTTT; cdr3_aa: CASSQDFFPVDQPQHF
v_call: TRBV5-8; j_call: TRBJ2-5; clone_size: .; cdr3_length: 15; d_call: .; cdr3_nt: TGTGCCAGCAGTCAGGGGTTAGCCCGAAGGGAGACCCAGTACTTC; cdr3_aa: CASSQGLARRETQYF
v_call: TRBV21-1; j_call: TRBJ1-6; clone_size: .; cdr3_length: 13; d_call: .; cdr3_nt: TGTGCCAGCAGCCGACCCAGGGGTGGGTCCCTCCACTTT; cdr3_aa: CASSRPRGGSLHF
v_call: TRBV15; j_call: TRBJ1-2; clone_size: .; cdr3_length: 12; d_call: .; cdr3_nt: TGTGCCACCAGCAGCCTCAACTATGGCTACACCTTC; cdr3_aa: CATSSLNYGYTF
v_call: TRBV30; j_call: TRBJ2-3; clone_size: once; cdr3_length: 15; d_call: TRBD1; cdr3_nt: TGTGCCTCGGGGGGGACAGGGGGCAATATAGATACGCAGTATTTT; cdr3_aa: CASGGTGGNIDTQYF
v_call: TRBV4-2; j_call: TRBJ1-6; clone_size: .; cdr3_length: 15; d_call: .; cdr3_nt: TGTGCCAGCAGCCAAGTGGGGGGGGGTCGATCACCCCTCCACTTT; cdr3_aa: CASSQVGGGRSPLHF
v_call: TRBV27; j_call: TRBJ2-1; clone_size: .; cdr3_length: 16; d_call: TRBD2; cdr3_nt: TGTGCCAGCAGTGGACGGACTAGCGGAGGGTACAATGAGCAGTTCTTC; cdr3_aa: CASSGRTSGGYNEQFF
v_call: TRBV28; j_call: TRBJ2-1; clone_size: .; cdr3_length: 16; d_call: TRBD2; cdr3_nt: TGTGCCAGCCTCCTGTCGGGGGGAAGCTCCTACAATGAGCAGTTCTTC; cdr3_aa: CASLLSGGSSYNEQFF
v_call: TRBV7-3; j_call: TRBJ2-5; clone_size: .; cdr3_length: 15; d_call: TRBD1; cdr3_nt: TGTGCCAGCAGCTGGGACAGGGAAAAACAAGAGACCCAGTACTTC; cdr3_aa: CASSWDREKQETQYF
v_call: TRBV2; j_call: TRBJ1-1; clone_size: .; cdr3_length: 12; d_call: .; cdr3_nt: TGTGCCAGGGATAAGACCGGAGCTGAAGCTTTCTTT; cdr3_aa: CARDKTGAEAFF